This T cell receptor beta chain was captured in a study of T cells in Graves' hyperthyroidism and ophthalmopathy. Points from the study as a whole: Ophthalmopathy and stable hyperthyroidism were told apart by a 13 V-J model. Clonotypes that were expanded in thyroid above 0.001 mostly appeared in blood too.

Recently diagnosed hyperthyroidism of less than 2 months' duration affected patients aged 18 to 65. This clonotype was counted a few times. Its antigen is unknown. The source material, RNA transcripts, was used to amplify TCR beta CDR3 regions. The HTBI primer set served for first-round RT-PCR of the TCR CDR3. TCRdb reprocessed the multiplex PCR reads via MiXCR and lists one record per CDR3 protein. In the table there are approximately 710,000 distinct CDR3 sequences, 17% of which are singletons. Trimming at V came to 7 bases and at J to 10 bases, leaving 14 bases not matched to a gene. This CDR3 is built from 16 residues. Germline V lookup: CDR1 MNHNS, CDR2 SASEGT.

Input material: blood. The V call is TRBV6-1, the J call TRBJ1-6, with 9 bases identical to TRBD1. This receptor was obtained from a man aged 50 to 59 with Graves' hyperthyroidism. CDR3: CASTLEAGTGSSPLHF. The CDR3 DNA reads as TGTGCCAGCACTCTTGAGGCCGGGACAGGGAGCTCACCCCTCCACTTT.